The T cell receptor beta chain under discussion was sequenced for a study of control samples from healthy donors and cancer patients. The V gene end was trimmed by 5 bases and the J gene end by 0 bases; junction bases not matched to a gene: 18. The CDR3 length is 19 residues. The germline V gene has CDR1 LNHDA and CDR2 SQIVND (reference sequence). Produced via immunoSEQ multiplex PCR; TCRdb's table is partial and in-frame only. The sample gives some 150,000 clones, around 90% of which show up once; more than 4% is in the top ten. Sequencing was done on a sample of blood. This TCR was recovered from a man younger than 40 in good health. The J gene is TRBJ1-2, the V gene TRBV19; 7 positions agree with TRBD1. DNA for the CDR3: TGTGCCAGTAGTGTCCGACCGGGACAGCCAGCGAGCGCTAACTATGGCTACACCTTC. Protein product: CASSVRPGQPASANYGYTF.